The rows below give T cell receptor beta chains drawn from one sample of a study of cytomegalovirus exposure and HLA in healthy donors. Some clones are missing from TCRdb's copy, which holds only in-frame ones; the method was immunoSEQ multiplex PCR. The table has about 86,000 clones, just under 95% seen once. Sequencing input: PBMCs. The receptor source for this set is a man in his late teens or twenties in good health and CMV-seronegative. CDR3s include the opening cysteine and the closing phenylalanine or tryptophan. The D gene is left open where the match is weak. Only part of the rows carry a size: once, few, many, or a class if the clone is expanded.

V: TRBV5-4
size: NA
D: TRBD1
J: TRBJ1-2
CDR3: CASSARTGSGGYTF
DNA: TGTGCCAGCAGCGCACGGACAGGGAGTGGTGGCTACACCTTC

V: TRBV5-1
size: NA
D: NA
J: TRBJ1-4
CDR3: CASSPPGLEKLFF
DNA: TGCGCCAGCAGCCCCCCGGGACTTGAAAAACTGTTTTTT

V: TRBV7-9
size: NA
D: NA
J: TRBJ2-7
CDR3: CASSYRAGRLSSYEQYF
DNA: TGTGCCAGCAGCTATAGGGCGGGACGTCTAAGCTCCTACGAGCAGTACTTC

V: TRBV30
size: once
D: TRBD1
J: TRBJ2-7
CDR3: CAWNRGLPYEQYF
DNA: TGTGCCTGGAACAGGGGGCTTCCCTACGAGCAGTACTTC

V: TRBV7-9
size: once
D: NA
J: TRBJ2-1
CDR3: CASSPSRSRAGASYNEQFF
DNA: TGTGCCAGCAGCCCATCACGATCGAGGGCAGGCGCATCCTACAATGAGCAGTTCTTC

V: TRBV5-1
size: NA
D: NA
J: TRBJ1-4
CDR3: CASSFWTELFF
DNA: TGCGCCAGCAGCTTCTGGACAGAACTGTTTTTT

V: TRBV10-3
size: NA
D: TRBD2
J: TRBJ2-1
CDR3: CAISGLAGADEQFF
DNA: TGTGCCATCAGTGGGCTAGCGGGAGCCGATGAGCAGTTCTTC

V: TRBV7-2
size: NA
D: NA
J: TRBJ1-2
CDR3: CASSLGLVGGYTF
DNA: TGTGCCAGCAGCTTAGGTCTAGTCGGTGGCTACACCTTC

V: TRBV5-1
size: NA
D: NA
J: TRBJ1-1
CDR3: CASSLEGANTEAFF
DNA: TGCGCCAGCAGCTTGGAAGGGGCGAACACTGAAGCTTTCTTT

V: TRBV15
size: once
D: NA
J: TRBJ1-5
CDR3: CATSRDGRPQHF
DNA: TGTGCCACCAGCAGAGATGGGCGGCCCCAGCATTTT

V: TRBV7-2
size: NA
D: NA
J: TRBJ2-7
CDR3: CASSLIGDAEQYF
DNA: TGTGCCAGCAGCTTAATCGGGGATGCCGAGCAGTACTTC

V: TRBV2
size: NA
D: TRBD2
J: TRBJ2-3
CDR3: CASSGFSGGLGGTQYF
DNA: TGTGCCAGCAGTGGGTTTAGCGGGGGATTAGGTGGGACGCAGTATTTT

V: TRBV2
size: once
D: NA
J: TRBJ1-4
CDR3: CASSEELRGSSNEKLFF
DNA: TGTGCCAGCAGTGAAGAGTTGAGGGGGTCATCTAATGAAAAACTGTTTTTT

V: TRBV18
size: NA
D: TRBD1
J: TRBJ2-7
CDR3: CASSPRDRVWDEQYF
DNA: TGTGCCAGCTCACCACGGGACAGGGTTTGGGACGAGCAGTACTTC

V: TRBV2
size: NA
D: TRBD2
J: TRBJ2-1
CDR3: CASSERVSDVSGSSYNEQFF
DNA: TGTGCCAGCAGTGAAAGAGTCTCCGACGTTAGCGGGAGCTCCTACAATGAGCAGTTCTTC

V: TRBV18
size: NA
D: NA
J: TRBJ1-5
CDR3: CASSPRAGGSQPQHF
DNA: TGTGCCAGCTCCCCACGAGCGGGGGGAAGTCAGCCCCAGCATTTT

V: TRBV7-9
size: NA
D: NA
J: TRBJ1-1
CDR3: CASSPRRTGRGILNTEAFF
DNA: TGTGCCAGCAGCCCCCGCCGTACGGGCAGGGGAATTCTGAACACTGAAGCTTTCTTT

V: TRBV5-1
size: NA
D: TRBD2
J: TRBJ2-3
CDR3: CASSRGLAGGPTTDTQYF
DNA: TGCGCCAGCAGTCGGGGACTAGCGGGGGGCCCCACCACAGATACGCAGTATTTT

V: TRBV2
size: NA
D: TRBD2
J: TRBJ2-1
CDR3: CAWARGEDNEQFF
DNA: TGTGCCTGGGCGCGGGGGGAGGACAATGAGCAGTTCTTC

V: TRBV6-1
size: few
D: NA
J: TRBJ1-1
CDR3: CASNHGFYTEAFF
DNA: TGTGCCAGCAATCACGGGTTCTACACTGAAGCTTTCTTT

V: TRBV7-2
size: NA
D: TRBD1
J: TRBJ1-2
CDR3: CASSHPRQGDRNYGYTF
DNA: TGTGCCAGCAGCCACCCAAGACAGGGGGATCGTAACTATGGCTACACCTTC

V: TRBV5-5
size: NA
D: NA
J: TRBJ1-4
CDR3: CASHPPGATNEKLFF
DNA: TGTGCCAGTCATCCTCCAGGGGCAACTAATGAAAAACTGTTTTTT

V: TRBV4-2
size: NA
D: TRBD2
J: TRBJ2-4
CDR3: CASSQKITSGGLAKNIQYF
DNA: TGTGCCAGCAGCCAAAAGATCACTAGCGGGGGCCTAGCCAAAAACATTCAGTACTTC